This T cell receptor (beta chain) was documented in a study of sequential checkpoint blockade in melanoma. Germline CDR1 and CDR2: SGHTA and FQGNSA. The CDR3 sequence is 12 residues long. V lost 3 bases, J lost 5 bases, and 4 bases lay in between. Described treatment: randomized to nivolumab then ipilimumab (arm A) or the reverse (arm B). None of the patients previously received DNA-damaging chemotherapy. PBMC sorting kept live CD3+CD8+ cells without CD19 or CD56. Produced via immunoSEQ multiplex PCR; TCRdb's table is partial and in-frame only. The table shows fewer than 30,000 clones, with around 77% occurring only once.

This specimen was CD8+ T cells sorted from blood (inferred from file names), taken from a patient given nivolumab and ipilimumab in sequence. The V and J genes are TRBV7-2 and TRBJ2-2; D is ambiguous. The receptor's source is a human donor with melanoma. The chain's CDR3 is CASSFGTGELFF. CDR3 nucleotide sequence: TGTGCCAGCAGCTTCGGTACCGGGGAGCTGTTTTTT.